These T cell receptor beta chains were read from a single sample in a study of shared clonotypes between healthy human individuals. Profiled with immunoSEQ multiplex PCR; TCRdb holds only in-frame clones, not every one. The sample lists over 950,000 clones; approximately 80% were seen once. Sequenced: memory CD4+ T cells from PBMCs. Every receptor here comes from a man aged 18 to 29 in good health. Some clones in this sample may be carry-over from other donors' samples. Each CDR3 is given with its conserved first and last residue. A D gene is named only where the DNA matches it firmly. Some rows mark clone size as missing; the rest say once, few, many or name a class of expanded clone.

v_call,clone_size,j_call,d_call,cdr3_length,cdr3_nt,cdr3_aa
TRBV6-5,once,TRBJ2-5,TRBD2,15,TGTGCCAGCAGTATGGCGGGAGTAGGGAGGGAGACCCAGTACTTC,CASSMAGVGRETQYF
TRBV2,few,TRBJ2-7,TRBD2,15,TGTGCCAGCAGTCAGAGGCGGGAGTCCCGATACGAGCAGTACTTC,CASSQRRESRYEQYF
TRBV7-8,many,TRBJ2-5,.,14,TGTGCCAGCAGCTTAAGTCCTCGGGGGGAGACCCAGTACTTC,CASSLSPRGETQYF
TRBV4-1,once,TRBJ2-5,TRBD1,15,TGCGCCAGCAGCCAAGAAACAGGGGGGAAAGAGACCCAGTACTTC,CASSQETGGKETQYF
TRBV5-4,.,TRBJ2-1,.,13,TGTGCCAGCAGCTCCGGACGGAACAATGAGCAGTTCTTC,CASSSGRNNEQFF
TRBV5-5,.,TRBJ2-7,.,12,TGTGCCAGCAGCCCGACAGTCTACGAGCAGTACTTC,CASSPTVYEQYF
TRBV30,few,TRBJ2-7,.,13,TGTGCCGGATCGTTTGGGGGGTGGAACGAGCAGTACTTC,CAGSFGGWNEQYF
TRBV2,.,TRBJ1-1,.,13,TGTGCCAGCAGTGACAGGGGTTACACTGAAGCTTTCTTT,CASSDRGYTEAFF
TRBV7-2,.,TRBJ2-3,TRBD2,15,TGTGCCAGCAGCTTAGCCCTAGCGGGCACAGATACGCAGTATTTT,CASSLALAGTDTQYF
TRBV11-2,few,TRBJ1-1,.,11,TGTGCCAGCAGCCTGCGGGACAACCCTTTCTTT,CASSLRDNPFF
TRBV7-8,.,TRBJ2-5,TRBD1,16,TGTGCCAGCAGCGCCCACCGGGACAGGGGGCAAGAGACCCAGTACTTC,CASSAHRDRGQETQYF
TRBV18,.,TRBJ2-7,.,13,TGTGCCAGCTCACCAGGAGGGGCGCTCGAGCAGTACTTC,CASSPGGALEQYF
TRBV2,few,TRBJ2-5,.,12,TGTGCCAGCAGCCTATACCAAGAGACCCAGTACTTC,CASSLYQETQYF
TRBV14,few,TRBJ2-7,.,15,TGTGCCAGCAGCCAAGGGACAGCCTTATCCTACGAGCAGTACTTC,CASSQGTALSYEQYF
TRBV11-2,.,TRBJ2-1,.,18,TGTGCCAGCAGCTCTCTAATGGGGCCAGGGAGCTCCTACAATGAGCAGTTCTTC,CASSSLMGPGSSYNEQFF
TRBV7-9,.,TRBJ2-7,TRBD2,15,TGTGCCAGCAGCCTCTTCGGGGGGAGCTCCTACGAGCAGTACTTC,CASSLFGGSSYEQYF
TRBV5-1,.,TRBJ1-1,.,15,TGCGCCAGCAGCTTGGGTGCCCGTAGAAGGACTGAAGCTTTCTTT,CASSLGARRRTEAFF
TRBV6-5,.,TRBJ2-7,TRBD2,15,TGTGCCACTCGTCGCGGGGGATTGGGGACCTACGAGCAGTACTTC,CATRRGGLGTYEQYF
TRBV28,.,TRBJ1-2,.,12,TGTGCCAGCAGTTCGGACGGATATGGCTACACCTTC,CASSSDGYGYTF
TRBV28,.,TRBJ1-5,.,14,TGTGCCAGCAGCGTAGGACAGCACCATCAGCCCCAGCATTTT,CASSVGQHHQPQHF
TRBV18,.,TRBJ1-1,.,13,TGTGCCAGCTCAACGGACGGCAACACTGAAGCTTTCTTT,CASSTDGNTEAFF
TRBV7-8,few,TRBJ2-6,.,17,TGTGCCAGCAGCAAACAAAGGACAGCCTCTGGGGCCAACGTCCTGACTTTC,CASSKQRTASGANVLTF
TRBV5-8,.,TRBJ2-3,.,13,TGTGCCAGTCCTCGGGGGAGGACAGATACGCAGTATTTT,CASPRGRTDTQYF
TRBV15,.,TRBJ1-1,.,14,TGTGCCACCGCGGTCGGGTTGATTAACACTGAAGCTTTCTTT,CATAVGLINTEAFF
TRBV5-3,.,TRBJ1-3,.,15,TGTGCCAAGGATCGAACAAAGTACTCTGGAAACACCATATATTTT,CAKDRTKYSGNTIYF
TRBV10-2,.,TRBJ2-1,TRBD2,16,TGCGCCAGCAGTGTTTTTAGCGGGAAGGCCTACAATGAGCAGTTCTTC,CASSVFSGKAYNEQFF